This entry lists 18 T cell receptor beta chains sequenced from one sample in a study of cytomegalovirus exposure and HLA in healthy donors. The PCR was carried out with 60 Vbeta primers and 13 Jbeta primers. The table came from immunoSEQ multiplex PCR; TCRdb's copy has only in-frame clones and leaves some out. The sample records 120,000 or so clones, roughly 80% being singletons. Sequencing used PBMCs. The receptors originated from a man aged 18 to 35 in good health and CMV-seropositive.

The chain employs TRBV4-1 and TRBJ2-3, with a possible D match to TRBD1 (5 bases). Germline V gene data show CDR1 as MGHRA and CDR2 as YSYEKL. V was pared by 0 bases and J by 3 bases, with 7 bases between. The CDR3 length is 14 residues. The CDR3, as DNA: TGCGCCAGCAGCCAAGATTCAGGGACAGATACGCAGTATTTT. It is translated as CASSQDSGTDTQYF.

V usage is TRBV7-9 and J usage is TRBJ2-4; 10 positions match TRBD1. The CDR3 length is 16 residues. The V gene end was trimmed by 1 base and the J gene end by 5 bases; junction bases not matched to a gene: 5. CDR1 SEHNR and CDR2 FQNEAQ come from the germline V gene (reference sequence). The CDR3 sequence is CASSLGDRGRQNIQYF. The CDR3 DNA reads as TGTGCCAGCAGCTTAGGAGACAGGGGGCGGCAAAACATTCAGTACTTC.

The CDR3 DNA is TGTGCCAGCTCAGGACTAGCAGAGACCCAGTACTTC. Encoded protein: CASSGLAETQYF. This rearrangement joins TRBV18 to TRBJ2-5, with 8 bases lining up with TRBD2. Germline CDR1 KGHSH, CDR2 LQKENI. This CDR3 is 12 amino acids long. The V and J ends lost 5 bases and 4 bases, in that order; junction bases with no gene match: 0.

The chain joins TRBV19 to TRBJ2-2; TRBD2 agrees at 7 bases. Germline trimming cut 6 bases from V and 4 bases from J; bases unmatched to any gene: 2. Germline values: CDR1 LNHDA, CDR2 SQIVND (reference sequence). The CDR3 spans 13 residues. CDR3 coding DNA: TGTGCCAGTAGAGGGAGGGGCACCGGGGAGCTGTTTTTT. It codes for CASRGRGTGELFF. Filled out from reference TRBV19 and TRBJ2-2, the complete variable domain reads DGGITQSPKYLFRKEGQNVTLSCEQNLNHDAMYWYRQDPGQGLRLIYYSQIVNDFQKGDIAEGYSVSREKKESFPLTVTSAQKNPTAFYLCASRGRGTGELFFGEGSRLTVL.

The chain recombines TRBV6-1 with TRBJ2-3; 7 bases match TRBD1. With 3 bases clipped from V and 4 bases from J, the junction kept 7 bases outside the gene matches. The CDR3 contains 15 residues. Germline loops: CDR1 MNHNS, CDR2 SASEGT. The CDR3 here is CASSETGFGADTQYF. CDR3 DNA sequence: TGTGCCAGCAGTGAGACAGGGTTTGGGGCAGATACGCAGTATTTT.

V usage is TRBV29-1 and J usage is TRBJ2-1, with 9 bases that match TRBD2. This CDR3 has 16 residues. V gave up 4 bases and J gave up 0 bases; unmatched junction bases: 7. Germline V gene data show CDR1 as SQVTM and CDR2 as ANQGSEA. The CDR3 DNA reads TGCAGCGTTGTTGGATTAGCGGGAGACTCCTACAATGAGCAGTTCTTC. Amino acids: CSVVGLAGDSYNEQFF.

The chain links TRBV11-2 to TRBJ2-1; the match to TRBD2 covers 7 bases. The CDR3 loop spans 15 amino acids. With 2 bases clipped from V and 6 bases from J, the junction kept 7 bases outside the gene matches. Germline values: CDR1 SGHAT, CDR2 FQNNGV. The CDR3: CASSLRLAAVNEQFF. In DNA form, the CDR3 reads TGTGCCAGCAGCTTACGCCTAGCGGCGGTCAATGAGCAGTTCTTC.

The rearrangement links TRBV13 to TRBJ1-6; maybe TRBD1 (6 bases). Germline V lookup: CDR1 PRHDT, CDR2 FYEKMQ (reference sequence). The CDR3 covers 16 residues. The V end lost 2 bases, the J end lost 7 bases, and 15 bases lay between the germline ends. CDR3 loop: CASSLRGGTGNSPLHF. The CDR3 nucleotides are TGTGCCAGCAGCTTAAGGGGGGGGACGGGAAATTCACCCCTCCACTTT.

This clone was seen only once. The chain links TRBV19 to TRBJ2-7; TRBD1 agrees at 8 bases. The CDR3 contains 15 residues. With V trimmed by 3 bases and J by 2 bases, 6 bases remained unmatched. Germline values: CDR1 LNHDA, CDR2 SQIVND (reference sequence). The CDR3 nucleotides read TGTGCCAGTAGTATTCGAGGACAGGGACCCTACGAGCAGTACTTC. Protein: CASSIRGQGPYEQYF.

The chain has TRBV30 and TRBJ1-5, with D possibly matching TRBD1 (5 bases). The CDR3 covers 16 residues. The V end was cut by 2 bases, the J end by 0 bases, with 14 bases between. CDR1 and CDR2 from the germline V gene are GTSNPN and SVGIG (reference sequence). The chain's CDR3 is CAWSPNGGYSNQPQHF. Written as DNA, the CDR3 is TGTGCCTGGAGTCCTAACGGGGGGTATAGCAATCAGCCCCAGCATTTT.

The chain has TRBV7-2 and TRBJ2-7; TRBD1 aligns across 9 bases. This CDR3 comprises 14 residues. Looked up from germline, CDR1 is SGHTA and CDR2 is FQGNSA. V lost 5 bases and J lost 3; bases outside the gene matches: 5. CDR3: CASSLGQGNYEQYF. The CDR3 DNA follows: TGTGCCAGCAGCCTGGGACAGGGAAACTACGAGCAGTACTTC. Looking up the rest from reference TRBV7-2 and TRBJ2-7 gives the full variable domain: GAGVSQSPSNKVTEKGKDVELRCDPISGHTALYWYRQSLGQGLEFLIYFQGNSAPDKSGLPSDRFSAERTGGSVSTLTIQRTQQEDSAVYLCASSLGQGNYEQYFGPGTRLTVT.

V is TRBV29-1 and J is TRBJ1-2; 9 nucleotides line up with TRBD1. The CDR3 is 15 amino acids. From germline, CDR1 is SQVTM and CDR2 ANQGSEA. The V and J ends lost 6 bases and 7 bases, in that order; junction bases with no gene match: 15. The CDR3 bases are TGCAGCGTCCCCACAGGGGGCGCCGACTATGGTGGCTACACCTTC. Residues: CSVPTGGADYGGYTF.

The chain employs TRBV19 and TRBJ1-4; weak D call: TRBD1 (6 bases). Germline V gene sequence: CDR1 LNHDA, CDR2 SQIVND (reference sequence). V lost 5 bases and J lost 4, with 14 bases in between. There are 15 residues in the CDR3. The DNA for the CDR3 is TGTGCCAGTAGTCCATGGACAGCGTATAATGAAAAACTGTTTTTT. It encodes CASSPWTAYNEKLFF.

The chain combines TRBV27 with TRBJ2-7, with 10 bases aligning to TRBD1. Trimming cost V 5 bases and J 6 bases; bases outside gene matches: 13. The CDR3 has 16 residues. Germline V gives CDR1 MNHEY, CDR2 SMNVEV (reference sequence). For the CDR3, the DNA is TGTGCCAGCAGTCTACAAGCCCGGACAGGGGGGGCCGAGCAGTACTTC. This sequence encodes CASSLQARTGGAEQYF.

The gene calls are TRBV20-1 and TRBJ2-3; 9 bases map to TRBD2. Germline V gene data show CDR1 as DFQATT and CDR2 as SNEGSKA (reference sequence). V trimming: 6 bases; J trimming: 6 bases; junction bases outside the gene matches: 1. The CDR3 runs to 11 residues. This CDR3 is CSALAGDTQYF. DNA for the CDR3: TGCAGTGCGCTAGCGGGGGATACGCAGTATTTT.

This clone was seen once. This chain joins TRBV19 and TRBJ1-4, with 8 bases that match TRBD1. J gave up 7 bases and V 2 bases, and 6 bases lay outside the gene matches. The CDR3 has 15 amino acids. CDR1 LNHDA and CDR2 SQIVND come from the germline V gene (reference sequence). Written as DNA, the CDR3 is TGTGCCAGTAGTATACCCAGGGGGCTTGGTGAAAAACTGTTTTTT. This gives the protein CASSIPRGLGEKLFF.

The chain is built from TRBV7-8 and TRBJ2-7; D is perhaps TRBD2 (5 bases). Germline values: CDR1 SGHVS, CDR2 FQNEAQ. The CDR3 runs to 13 residues. The ends were cut back, 1 base at V and 6 bases at J, with 10 bases in the middle. The CDR3 DNA is TGTGCCAGCAGCTTAGGGACTTCCCTCGAGCAGTACTTC. Translating gives CASSLGTSLEQYF.

This clone showed up just once. The chain links TRBV2 to TRBJ1-2; D gene unclear. CDR1 is SNHLY and CDR2 is FYNNEI in the germline V gene. This CDR3 is built from 13 residues. V was pared by 7 bases and J by 5 bases, with 14 bases between. The CDR3 here is CASKFSENYGYTF. The CDR3 bases are TGTGCCAGCAAATTTTCAGAAAATTATGGCTACACCTTC.